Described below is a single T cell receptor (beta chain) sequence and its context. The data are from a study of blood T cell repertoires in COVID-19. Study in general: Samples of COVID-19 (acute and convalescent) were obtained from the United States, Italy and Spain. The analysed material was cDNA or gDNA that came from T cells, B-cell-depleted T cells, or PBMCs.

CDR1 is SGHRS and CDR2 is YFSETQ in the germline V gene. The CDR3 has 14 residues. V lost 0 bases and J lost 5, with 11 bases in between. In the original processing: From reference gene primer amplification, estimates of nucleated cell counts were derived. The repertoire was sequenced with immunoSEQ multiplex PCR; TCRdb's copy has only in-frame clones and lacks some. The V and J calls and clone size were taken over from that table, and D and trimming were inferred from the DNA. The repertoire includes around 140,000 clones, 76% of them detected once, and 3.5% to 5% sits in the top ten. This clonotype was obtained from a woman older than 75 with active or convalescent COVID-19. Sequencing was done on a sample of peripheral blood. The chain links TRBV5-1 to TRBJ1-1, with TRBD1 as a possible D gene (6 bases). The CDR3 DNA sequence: TGCGCCAGCAGCTTGGCCGGGGGGCGGACTGAAGCTTTCTTT. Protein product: CASSLAGGRTEAFF. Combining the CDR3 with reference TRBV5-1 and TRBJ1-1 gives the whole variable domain KAGVTQTPRYLIKTRGQQVTLSCSPISGHRSVSWYQQTPGQGLQFLFEYFSETQRNKGNFPGRFSGRQFSNSRSEMNVSTLELGDSALYLCASSLAGGRTEAFFGQGTRLTVV.